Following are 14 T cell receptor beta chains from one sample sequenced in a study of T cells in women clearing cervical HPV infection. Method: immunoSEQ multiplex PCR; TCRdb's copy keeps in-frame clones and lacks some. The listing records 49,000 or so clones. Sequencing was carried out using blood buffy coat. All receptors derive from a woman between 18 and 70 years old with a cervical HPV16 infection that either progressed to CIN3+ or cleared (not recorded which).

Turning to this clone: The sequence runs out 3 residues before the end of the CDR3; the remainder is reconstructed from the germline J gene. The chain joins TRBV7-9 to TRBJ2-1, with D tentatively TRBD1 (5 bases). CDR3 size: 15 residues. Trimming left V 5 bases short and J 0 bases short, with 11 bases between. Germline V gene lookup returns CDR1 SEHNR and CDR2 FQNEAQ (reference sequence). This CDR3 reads CASSHQGSSYNEQFF. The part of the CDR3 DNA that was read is TGTGCCAGCAGCCATCAGGGCAGCTCCTACAATGAG.

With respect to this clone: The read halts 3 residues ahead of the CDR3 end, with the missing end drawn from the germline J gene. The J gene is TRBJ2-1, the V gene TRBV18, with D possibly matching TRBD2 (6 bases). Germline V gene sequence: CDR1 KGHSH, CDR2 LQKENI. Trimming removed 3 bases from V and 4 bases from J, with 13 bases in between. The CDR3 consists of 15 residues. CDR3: CASSPMEGRYNEQFF. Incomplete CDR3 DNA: TGTGCCAGCTCACCCATGGAGGGGCGGTACAATGAG.

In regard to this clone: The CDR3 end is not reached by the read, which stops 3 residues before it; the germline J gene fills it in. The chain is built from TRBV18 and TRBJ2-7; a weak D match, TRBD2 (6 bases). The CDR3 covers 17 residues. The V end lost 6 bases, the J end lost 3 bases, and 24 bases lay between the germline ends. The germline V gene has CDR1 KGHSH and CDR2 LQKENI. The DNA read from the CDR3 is TGTGCCAGCTCCCGCCTGGGGGGTTTAGCCGATAGCTACGAG. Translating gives CASSRLGGLADSYE. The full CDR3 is CASSRLGGLADSYEQYF.

The DNA read from the CDR3 is TGTGCCCGCGATCCCAGCGGGGGCGAGAGAACGGCAGATACG. Translating gives CARDPSGGERTADT. The full CDR3 sequence reads CARDPSGGERTADTQYF. The V gene is TRBV19, the J gene TRBJ2-3, with 8 bases aligning to TRBD2. The read ends 3 residues shy of where the CDR3 ends; the end is completed using the germline J gene. With 11 bases clipped from V and 4 bases from J, the junction kept 20 bases outside the gene matches. CDR1 and CDR2 from the germline V gene are LNHDA and SQIVND (reference sequence). The length of the CDR3 is 17 residues.

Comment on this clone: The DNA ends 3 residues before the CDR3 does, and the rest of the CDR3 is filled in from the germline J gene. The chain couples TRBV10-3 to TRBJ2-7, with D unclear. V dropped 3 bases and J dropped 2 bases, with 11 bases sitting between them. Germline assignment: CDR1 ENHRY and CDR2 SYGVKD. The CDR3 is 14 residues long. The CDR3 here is CAISEEAPTYEQYF. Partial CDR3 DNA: TGTGCCATCAGTGAAGAAGCCCCTACCTACGAG.

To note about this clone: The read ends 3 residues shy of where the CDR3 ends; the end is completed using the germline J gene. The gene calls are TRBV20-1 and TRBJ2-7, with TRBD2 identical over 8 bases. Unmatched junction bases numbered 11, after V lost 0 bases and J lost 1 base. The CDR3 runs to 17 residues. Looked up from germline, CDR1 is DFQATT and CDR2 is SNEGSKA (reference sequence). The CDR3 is CSARDLDERERSYEQYF. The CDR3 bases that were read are TGCAGTGCTAGAGATCTGGATGAGCGGGAGAGATCCTACGAG.

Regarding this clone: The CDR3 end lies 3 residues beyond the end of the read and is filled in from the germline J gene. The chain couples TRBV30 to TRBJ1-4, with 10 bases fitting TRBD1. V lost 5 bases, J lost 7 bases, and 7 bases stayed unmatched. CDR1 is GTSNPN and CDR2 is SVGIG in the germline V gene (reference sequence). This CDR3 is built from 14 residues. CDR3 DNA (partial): TGTGCCTGGGCCCAGACAGGGGGCGGTGAAAAA. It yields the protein CAWAQTGGGEK. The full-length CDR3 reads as CAWAQTGGGEKLFF.

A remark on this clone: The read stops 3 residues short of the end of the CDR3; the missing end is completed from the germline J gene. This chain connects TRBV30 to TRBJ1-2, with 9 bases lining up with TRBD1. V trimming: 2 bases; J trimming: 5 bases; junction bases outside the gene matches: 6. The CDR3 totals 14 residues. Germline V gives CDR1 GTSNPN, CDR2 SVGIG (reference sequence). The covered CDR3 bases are TGTGCCTGGAGTACCGGGACAGGGAGTTATGGC. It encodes CAWSTGTGSYG. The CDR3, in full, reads CAWSTGTGSYGYTF.

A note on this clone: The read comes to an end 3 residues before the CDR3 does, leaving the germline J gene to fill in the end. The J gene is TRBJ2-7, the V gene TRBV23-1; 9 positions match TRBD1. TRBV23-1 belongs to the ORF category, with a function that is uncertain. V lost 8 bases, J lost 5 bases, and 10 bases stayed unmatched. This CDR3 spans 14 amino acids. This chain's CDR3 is CASPTGGIAHEQYF. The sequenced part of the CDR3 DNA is TGCGCCAGCCCCACAGGGGGCATCGCACACGAG.

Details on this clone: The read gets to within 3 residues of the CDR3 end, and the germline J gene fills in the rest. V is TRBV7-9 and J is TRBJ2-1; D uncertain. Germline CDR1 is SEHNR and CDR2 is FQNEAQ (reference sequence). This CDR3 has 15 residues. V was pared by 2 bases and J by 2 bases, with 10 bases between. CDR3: CASSLPAVAYNEQFF. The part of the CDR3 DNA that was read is TGTGCCAGCAGCTTACCGGCGGTCGCCTACAATGAG.

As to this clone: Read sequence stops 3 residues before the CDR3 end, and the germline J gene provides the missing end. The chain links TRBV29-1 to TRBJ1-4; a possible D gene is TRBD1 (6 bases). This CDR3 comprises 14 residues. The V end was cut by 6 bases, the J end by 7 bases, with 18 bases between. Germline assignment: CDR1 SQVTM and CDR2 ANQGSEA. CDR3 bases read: TGCAGCGTCGGTGAGACAGGAGGAGGTGAAAAA. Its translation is CSVGETGGGEK. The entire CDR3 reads CSVGETGGGEKLFF.

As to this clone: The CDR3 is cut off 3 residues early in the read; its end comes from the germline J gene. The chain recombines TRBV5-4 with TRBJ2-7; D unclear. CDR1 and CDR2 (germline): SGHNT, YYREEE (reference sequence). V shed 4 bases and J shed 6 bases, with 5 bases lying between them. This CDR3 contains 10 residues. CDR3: CASSQSEQYF. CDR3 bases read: TGTGCCAGCAGCCAGAGCGAG.

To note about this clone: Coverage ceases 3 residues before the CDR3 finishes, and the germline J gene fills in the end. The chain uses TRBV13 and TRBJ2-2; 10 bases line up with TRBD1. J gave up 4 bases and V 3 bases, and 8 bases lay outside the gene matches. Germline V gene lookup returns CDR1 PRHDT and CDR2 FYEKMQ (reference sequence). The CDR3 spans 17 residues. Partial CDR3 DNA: TGTGCCAGCAGCTTCCCAGGACAGGGGGATGGCACCGGGGAG. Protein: CASSFPGQGDGTGE. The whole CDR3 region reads CASSFPGQGDGTGELFF.

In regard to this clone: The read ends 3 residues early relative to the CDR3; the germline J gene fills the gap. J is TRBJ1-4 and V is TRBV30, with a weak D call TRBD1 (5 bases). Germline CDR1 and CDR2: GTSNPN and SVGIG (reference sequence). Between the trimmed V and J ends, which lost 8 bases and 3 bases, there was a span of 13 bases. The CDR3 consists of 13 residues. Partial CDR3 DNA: TGTGCCGGCCGAAGGGGATCTAATGAAAAA. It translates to CAGRRGSNEK. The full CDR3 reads CAGRRGSNEKLFF.